What follows are 29 T cell receptor beta chains derived from one specimen sequenced in a study of human versus mouse CDR3 diversity and MHC coevolution. The assay was immunoSEQ multiplex PCR, and TCRdb's table has in-frame clones only and misses some. Here the sample spans roughly 81,000 clones, around 93% being singletons. The sample comprised naive CD4+ T cells from blood. Indicated subset: CD45RO-negative CD62L-positive naive CD4 T cells. The source of these receptors is a person between 25 and 70 years old in good health.

The chain links TRBV14 to TRBJ2-1; D ambiguous. Trimming removed 0 bases from V and 10 bases from J, with 7 bases in between. CDR3 length: 12 residues. Germline CDR1 and CDR2: SGHDN and FVKESK. The CDR3 reads CASSQDWAEQFF. Written as DNA, the CDR3 is TGTGCCAGCAGCCAAGATTGGGCAGAGCAGTTCTTC.

A remark on this clone: Other DNA sequences in this specimen translate into the identical CDR3. In DNA, the CDR3 is TGTGCCAGCAGCCGCCTGGGGGACAGATCCTACGAGCAGTACTTC. It is translated as CASSRLGDRSYEQYF. The V gene is TRBV7-9, the J gene TRBJ2-7, with 7 bases identical to TRBD1. Germline CDR1 reads SEHNR; CDR2 reads FQNEAQ (reference sequence). V gave up 5 bases and J gave up 1 base; unmatched junction bases: 8. The CDR3 is made up of 15 amino acids.

This clone was seen once. The chain uses TRBV7-8 and TRBJ1-2; D is unclear. V lost 2 bases to trimming and J lost 2 bases, with 12 bases between them. Germline CDR1 is SGHVS and CDR2 is FQNEAQ. This CDR3 has 15 amino acids. CDR3 amino acids: CASSLQLGGNYGYTF. Written as DNA, the CDR3 is TGTGCCAGCAGCTTACAGTTAGGCGGAAACTATGGCTACACCTTC.

The V call is TRBV7-9, the J call TRBJ2-5, with a possible D match to TRBD2 (5 bases). V dropped 1 base and J dropped 0 bases, with 6 bases sitting between them. CDR3 length: 14 residues. CDR1 is SEHNR, CDR2 FQNEAQ, per germline (reference sequence). CDR3: CASSLGEYQETQYF. CDR3 sequence (DNA): TGTGCCAGCAGCTTAGGGGAGTACCAAGAGACCCAGTACTTC.

The rearrangement uses TRBV11-2 and TRBJ1-6; 7 bases map to TRBD1. V dropped 4 bases and J dropped 7; count of bases not matched to a gene: 10. There are 16 residues in the CDR3. From germline, CDR1 is SGHAT and CDR2 FQNNGV. The CDR3 reads CASSSRPGQKNSPLHF. Written as DNA, the CDR3 is TGTGCCAGCAGCTCAAGACCGGGACAGAAGAATTCACCCCTCCACTTT.

The V gene is TRBV2, the J gene TRBJ2-2; D perhaps matches TRBD1 (6 bases). Trimming removed 3 bases from V and 6 bases from J, with 8 bases in between. In germline, CDR1 is SNHLY, CDR2 FYNNEI. The length of the CDR3 is 13 residues. The CDR3 region has the DNA TGTGCCAGCAGTGACAGGGGAGCCGGGGAGCTGTTTTTT. As protein: CASSDRGAGELFF.

The chain carries TRBV5-1 and TRBJ1-2; the D gene is possibly TRBD1 (6 bases). V gave up 0 bases and J gave up 4 bases, with 13 bases separating them. The germline V gene encodes CDR1 SGHRS and CDR2 YFSETQ. CDR3 length equals 15 residues. The DNA for the CDR3 is TGCGCCAGCAGCTTGGGGGTACAGGGAATCTATGGCTACACCTTC. This translates into CASSLGVQGIYGYTF. The complete variable domain, with remaining parts taken from reference TRBV5-1 and TRBJ1-2, reads KAGVTQTPRYLIKTRGQQVTLSCSPISGHRSVSWYQQTPGQGLQFLFEYFSETQRNKGNFPGRFSGRQFSNSRSEMNVSTLELGDSALYLCASSLGVQGIYGYTFGSGTRLTVV.

The rearrangement uses TRBV6-1 and TRBJ1-5, with TRBD1 matching over 9 bases. The CDR3 sequence is 14 residues long. CDR1 MNHNS and CDR2 SASEGT come from the germline V gene. V gave up 5 bases and J gave up 7 bases; unmatched junction bases: 6. CDR3 protein: CASSPQGAEQPQHF. The DNA of the CDR3 is TGTGCCAGCAGTCCACAGGGGGCGGAACAGCCCCAGCATTTT.

The chain carries TRBV4-3 and TRBJ1-1; 9 nucleotides match TRBD1. Germline-derived CDR1 and CDR2 are LGHNA and YSLEER. This CDR3 comprises 20 residues. V was pared by 1 base and J by 0 bases, with 15 bases of the junction left unmatched. The CDR3 DNA sequence: TGCGCCAGCAGCCAAGTCGGGGGACAGGGAAGGATGGGGATGAACACTGAAGCTTTCTTT. This sequence encodes CASSQVGGQGRMGMNTEAFF.

This chain uses TRBV9 with TRBJ2-1, with 12 bases matching TRBD2. Trimming removed 0 bases from V and 4 bases from J; junction bases left unmatched: 5. The CDR3 length is 17 residues. Germline V gene sequence: CDR1 SGDLS, CDR2 YYNGEE. CDR3 amino acids: CASSVALAGGRYNEQFF. CDR3 bases: TGTGCCAGCAGCGTAGCTCTAGCGGGAGGGAGGTACAATGAGCAGTTCTTC.

The chain uses TRBV11-2 and TRBJ1-1, with D possibly TRBD1 on 5 matching bases. CDR1 SGHAT and CDR2 FQNNGV come from the germline V gene. V shed 1 base and J shed 7 bases, with 10 bases lying between them. The CDR3 contains 13 residues. In DNA form, the CDR3 reads TGTGCCAGCAGCTTAGGACCCGGGGGTGAAGCTTTCTTT. Residues: CASSLGPGGEAFF.

This clone has only a few counts. The chain combines TRBV6-4 with TRBJ2-7; unclear D gene. Germline V gene lookup returns CDR1 MRHNA and CDR2 SNTAGT. The CDR3 is made up of 14 amino acids. The V end was cut by 3 bases, the J end by 3 bases, with 12 bases between. The CDR3: CASSEWQVNYEQYF. The CDR3 DNA is TGTGCCAGCAGTGAGTGGCAGGTCAACTACGAGCAGTACTTC.

The V call is TRBV13, the J call TRBJ2-1, with TRBD2 identical over 10 bases. J lost 6 bases, V lost 6 bases, and 8 bases had no gene match. Germline CDR1 reads PRHDT; CDR2 reads FYEKMQ (reference sequence). The CDR3 has 15 amino acids. CDR3 DNA sequence: TGTGCCAGCAGGCCCCCAGCGGGGGGGTCCAATGAGCAGTTCTTC. Translated: CASRPPAGGSNEQFF.

V usage is TRBV7-2 and J usage is TRBJ1-5, with 10 positions matching TRBD1. This CDR3 comprises 14 residues. V shed 3 bases and J 5 bases; nucleotides not matched to a gene: 1. Per germline, CDR1 SGHTA and CDR2 FQGNSA. CDR3 loop: CASSLTGGDQPQHF. The CDR3 region has the DNA TGTGCCAGCAGCTTGACAGGGGGCGATCAGCCCCAGCATTTT.

The chain is built from TRBV11-3 and TRBJ2-3; TRBD1 might be the D (5 bases). Germline V CDR1 and CDR2: SGHNT, YENEEA. The V end lost 8 bases, the J end lost 6 bases, and 15 bases lay between the germline ends. The CDR3 sequence is 13 residues long. The CDR3 sequence: CASGDSYGDTQYF. CDR3 DNA sequence: TGTGCCAGCGGTGACAGTTATGGGGATACGCAGTATTTT.

The chain links TRBV5-5 to TRBJ1-1, with 8 bases that match TRBD1. The CDR3 consists of 15 residues. With V trimmed by 3 bases and J by 3 bases, 7 bases remained unmatched. Germline V gives CDR1 SGHKS, CDR2 YYEKEE (reference sequence). The CDR3 DNA reads as TGTGCCAGCAGCTACCGGACAGGGCTTTACACTGAAGCTTTCTTT. Its protein product is CASSYRTGLYTEAFF. Complete variable domain (other parts from reference TRBV5-5 and TRBJ1-1): DAGVTQSPTHLIKTRGQQVTLRCSPISGHKSVSWYQQVLGQGPQFIFQYYEKEERGRGNFPDRFSARQFPNYSSELNVNALLLGDSALYLCASSYRTGLYTEAFFGQGTRLTVV.

This chain links TRBV5-4 with TRBJ2-7; D possibly corresponds to TRBD1 (6 bases). The V and J ends lost 0 bases and 4 bases respectively, with 14 bases between them. Germline-derived CDR1 and CDR2 are SGHNT and YYREEE (reference sequence). The CDR3 runs to 15 residues. This CDR3 reads CASSLATGNQYEQYF. In DNA, the CDR3 is TGTGCCAGCAGCTTGGCCACAGGGAATCAATACGAGCAGTACTTC.

The chain links TRBV7-2 to TRBJ1-2, with 11 bases identical to TRBD1. Losses at the gene ends were 4 bases for V and 4 bases for J; bases not matched to a gene: 5. Germline lookup yields CDR1 SGHTA and CDR2 FQGNSA. This CDR3 contains 15 residues. As DNA, the CDR3 is TGTGCCAGCAGCTCCGGGACAGGGGGTGGCTATGGCTACACCTTC. Translating gives CASSSGTGGGYGYTF. Filled out from reference TRBV7-2 and TRBJ1-2, the complete variable domain reads GAGVSQSPSNKVTEKGKDVELRCDPISGHTALYWYRQSLGQGLEFLIYFQGNSAPDKSGLPSDRFSAERTGGSVSTLTIQRTQQEDSAVYLCASSSGTGGGYGYTFGSGTRLTVV.

This chain connects TRBV11-3 to TRBJ2-7; D might be TRBD2 (6 bases). CDR3 size: 14 residues. Trimming stripped 5 bases from V and 7 bases from J, with 18 bases between. CDR1 and CDR2 from the germline V gene are SGHNT and YENEEA. Here the CDR3 reads CASSTRLGSGEQYF. For the CDR3, the DNA is TGTGCCAGCAGCACCAGACTAGGTTCGGGGGAGCAGTACTTC.

The rearrangement joins TRBV14 to TRBJ2-1, with TRBD2 identical over 10 bases. Germline lookup yields CDR1 SGHDN and CDR2 FVKESK. The trim removed 4 bases at V and 7 bases at J, leaving 16 bases unmatched. The CDR3 sequence is 18 residues long. The CDR3: CASSPRGLGLARSNEQFF. The CDR3 nucleotides are TGTGCCAGCAGCCCAAGGGGCCTGGGACTAGCGCGTTCAAATGAGCAGTTCTTC.

The V call is TRBV11-3, the J call TRBJ1-1; D unclear. Per the germline V gene, CDR1 is SGHNT and CDR2 is YENEEA. Between the trimmed V and J ends, which lost 3 bases and 1 base, there was a span of 6 bases. The CDR3 is 13 residues long. The CDR3 DNA follows: TGTGCCAGCAGCTTGGGCGAGAACACTGAAGCTTTCTTT. Translated: CASSLGENTEAFF.

The CDR3 DNA sequence: TGTGCCAGCAGTGCCTCCCTGACTAGCGGGAAGGCCACCGGGGAGCTGTTTTTT. Translation: CASSASLTSGKATGELFF. The chain uses TRBV6-1 and TRBJ2-2, with 11 bases matching TRBD2. The junction had 11 bases not matched to a gene; V was cut back by 4 bases and J by 4 bases. The CDR3 totals 18 residues. The germline V gene has CDR1 MNHNS and CDR2 SASEGT.

This chain uses TRBV6-1 with TRBJ2-3; the match to TRBD1 covers 12 bases. Germline trimming cut 7 bases from V and 5 bases from J; bases unmatched to any gene: 7. CDR1 and CDR2 (germline): MNHNS, SASEGT. The CDR3 totals 15 residues. Here the CDR3 reads CASKPGQGAVDTQYF. In DNA, the CDR3 is TGTGCCAGCAAGCCGGGACAGGGGGCTGTAGATACGCAGTATTTT.

V usage is TRBV18 and J usage is TRBJ2-5; 11 positions agree with TRBD1. After removal of 3 bases from V and 4 bases from J, the junction contained 7 bases not matched to a gene. This CDR3 has 16 residues. Germline V gene lookup returns CDR1 KGHSH and CDR2 LQKENI. The CDR3 reads CASSPYQGQGAETQYF. The DNA of the CDR3 is TGTGCCAGCTCACCGTACCAAGGACAGGGGGCAGAGACCCAGTACTTC.

The chain links TRBV27 to TRBJ2-3; 12 bases line up with TRBD2. CDR1 and CDR2 from the germline V gene are MNHEY and SMNVEV (reference sequence). Germline trimming cut 9 bases from V and 0 bases from J; bases unmatched to any gene: 10. The length of the CDR3 is 17 residues. For the CDR3, the DNA is TGTGCCAGTTCGAGGGTCGGACTAGCGGGGAGCACAGATACGCAGTATTTT. Translation: CASSRVGLAGSTDTQYF.

The chain has TRBV29-1 and TRBJ1-1, with 10 nucleotides matching TRBD1. This CDR3 is built from 13 residues. Trimming took 7 bases from V and 4 from J; bases not matched to a gene: 6. Germline CDR1 reads SQVTM; CDR2 reads ANQGSEA. The CDR3 loop reads CSGGQGVGTEAFF. In DNA, the CDR3 is TGCAGCGGAGGACAGGGGGTGGGCACTGAAGCTTTCTTT. Based on the CDR3 plus reference TRBV29-1 and TRBJ1-1, the full variable domain is SAVISQKPSRDICQRGTSLTIQCQVDSQVTMMFWYRQQPGQSLTLIATANQGSEATYESGFVIDKFPISRPNLTFSTLTVSNMSPEDSSIYLCSGGQGVGTEAFFGQGTRLTVV.

The chain carries TRBV11-3 and TRBJ2-7; D is uncertain. The V gene's germline CDR1 is SGHNT and CDR2 YENEEA. CDR3 length: 14 residues. V was trimmed by 3 bases and J by 0 bases, leaving 9 bases between them. The CDR3 reads CASSFGGNSYEQYF. Here the CDR3 DNA reads TGTGCCAGCAGCTTCGGCGGAAACTCCTACGAGCAGTACTTC.

This clone is a singleton in its sample. The chain couples TRBV27 to TRBJ1-1; D is unresolved. Between the trimmed V and J ends, which lost 3 bases and 11 bases, there was a span of 19 bases. Germline CDR1 MNHEY, CDR2 SMNVEV (reference sequence). The CDR3 extends over 14 amino acids. The CDR3 protein is CASSFRRGSPGAFF. The CDR3 DNA sequence: TGTGCCAGCAGTTTTCGGAGAGGCTCACCTGGGGCTTTCTTT.

The chain carries TRBV6-5 and TRBJ1-2, with unresolved D. In germline, CDR1 is MNHEY, CDR2 SVGAGI. The germline V and J ends were trimmed by 6 bases and 4 bases, with 18 bases remaining between them. The CDR3 consists of 15 residues. The CDR3 coding sequence is TGTGCCAGCAGCGTATACAGCTATGGTGGCTATGGCTACACCTTC. This gives the protein CASSVYSYGGYGYTF.